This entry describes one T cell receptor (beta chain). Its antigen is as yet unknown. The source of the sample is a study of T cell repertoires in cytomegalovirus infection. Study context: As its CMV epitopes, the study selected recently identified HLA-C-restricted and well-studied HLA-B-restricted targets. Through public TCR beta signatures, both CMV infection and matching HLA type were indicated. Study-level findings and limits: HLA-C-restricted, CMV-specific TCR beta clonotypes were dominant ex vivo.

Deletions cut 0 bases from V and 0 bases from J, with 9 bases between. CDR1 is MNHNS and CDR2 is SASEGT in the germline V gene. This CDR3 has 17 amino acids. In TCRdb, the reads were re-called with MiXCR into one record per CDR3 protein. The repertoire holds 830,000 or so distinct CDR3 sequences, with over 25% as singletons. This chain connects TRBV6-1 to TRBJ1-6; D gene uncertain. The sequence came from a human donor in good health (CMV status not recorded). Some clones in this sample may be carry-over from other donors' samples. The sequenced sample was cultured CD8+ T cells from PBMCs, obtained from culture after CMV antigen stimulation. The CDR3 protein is CASSEALPDSYNSPLHF. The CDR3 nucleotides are TGTGCCAGCAGTGAAGCCCTTCCCGACTCCTATAATTCACCCCTCCACTTT.